The rows below give T cell receptor beta chains drawn from one sample of a study of T-cell reconstitution after alpha-beta-depleted transplantation in children. TCRdb reanalysed the PCR reads using MiXCR and keeps one entry per CDR3 protein. The sample includes around 960,000 distinct CDR3 sequences, roughly 29% of them seen just once. The specimen was PBMCs, mostly from graft donor cells, collected 360 days after TCRalphabeta/CD19-depleted stem cell transplant. These receptors originate from a boy less than two years old who had a stem cell transplant for SCID, so the T cells may come from the graft donor. CDR3s include the opening cysteine and the closing phenylalanine or tryptophan. The D gene is left open where the match is weak. Some rows mark clone size as missing; the rest say once, few, many or name a class of expanded clone.

J gene	D gene	V gene	clone size	CDR3 length	CDR3 DNA	CDR3 protein
TRBJ2-1	TRBD2	TRBV5-6	once	16	TGTGCCAGCAGCCCCCCCGGGGGGGGACGGTGGAATGAGCAGTTCTTC	CASSPPGGGRWNEQFF
TRBJ2-1	NA	TRBV7-3	few	13	TGTGCCAGCAGCTTAAGCCGGGGATATGAGCAGTTCTTC	CASSLSRGYEQFF
TRBJ2-1	TRBD1	TRBV5-1	NA	15	TGCGCCAGCAGAATAGGGACAGGGCAGGGCAATGAGCAGTTCTTC	CASRIGTGQGNEQFF
TRBJ2-3	TRBD2	TRBV2	few	16	TGTGCCAGCAGTGGGGATTGGACTAGCGGCGAGGATACGCAGTATTTT	CASSGDWTSGEDTQYF
TRBJ1-2	NA	TRBV11-2	NA	13	TGTGCCAGCAGCCAGGGGTGGCAGGGAGGCTACACCTTC	CASSQGWQGGYTF
TRBJ1-1	NA	TRBV28	NA	14	TGTGCCAGCAGTGACTCCGGGGCGAACACTGAAGCTTTCTTT	CASSDSGANTEAFF
TRBJ2-1	NA	TRBV10-3	NA	14	TGTGCCATCAGTGGGCTACATTCCTACAATGAGCAGTTCTTC	CAISGLHSYNEQFF
TRBJ2-7	NA	TRBV20-1	NA	16	TGCAGTGCTAGCCCAGGGACCACACTTACGGGCTACGAGCAGTACTTC	CSASPGTTLTGYEQYF
TRBJ1-4	NA	TRBV6-5	NA	16	TGTGCCAGCAGTTACTCGGGGGGGGCGATTAATGAAAAACTGTTTTTT	CASSYSGGAINEKLFF
TRBJ2-4	NA	TRBV5-1	NA	18	TGCGCCAGCAGCACCCATGGACCCGGAAAGCTAGCCAAAAACATTCAGTACTTC	CASSTHGPGKLAKNIQYF
TRBJ2-5	NA	TRBV7-2	NA	16	TGTGCCAGCAGCCCCCTCCGGGACACCTACCAAGAGACCCAGTACTTC	CASSPLRDTYQETQYF
TRBJ2-3	NA	TRBV20-1	many	13	TGCAGTGCTCCCCCCTTCGAGTCAGATACGCAGTATTTT	CSAPPFESDTQYF
TRBJ2-5	NA	TRBV5-1	NA	14	TGCGCCAGCACCGTGGCACAAATTCAAGAGACCCAGTACTTC	CASTVAQIQETQYF
TRBJ2-5	NA	TRBV20-1	NA	14	TGCAGTGCTAGCAGATGGCCGAAGCAAGAGACCCAGTACTTC	CSASRWPKQETQYF
TRBJ2-7	NA	TRBV4-2	few	14	TGTGCCAGCAGCCAAGACCTCACTGGCTTAGGGCAGTACTTC	CASSQDLTGLGQYF
TRBJ1-2	TRBD1	TRBV9	NA	14	TGTGCCAGCAGCGTCGGCGGGACAGCTTATGGCTACACCTTC	CASSVGGTAYGYTF
TRBJ2-3	NA	TRBV9	NA	14	TGTGCCAGCAGCGTAGCACCAGTCGGAGATACGCAGTATTTT	CASSVAPVGDTQYF
TRBJ2-3	NA	TRBV9	few	14	TGTGCCAGCAGCCCCGAGGGGCTTACCGATACGCAGTATTTT	CASSPEGLTDTQYF
TRBJ2-7	TRBD1	TRBV5-1	NA	14	TGCGCCAGCAGCGAGACAGGGCCATCCTACGAGCAGTACTTC	CASSETGPSYEQYF
TRBJ2-1	TRBD2	TRBV19	many	15	TGTGCCAGTAGTATACCCGGGGGGGCCGGAAATGAGCAGTTCTTC	CASSIPGGAGNEQFF
TRBJ2-7	TRBD1	TRBV29-1	NA	14	TGCAGCGTTGAGGTCGGGACAGGGGCGTCCGAGCAGTACTTC	CSVEVGTGASEQYF
TRBJ2-3	NA	TRBV12-3/TRBV12-4	NA	15	TGTGCCAGCACCAAGACCGGGATCGGCACAGATACGCAGTATTTT	CASTKTGIGTDTQYF